These 18 T cell receptor beta chains originate from one sample sequenced in a study of blood T cell repertoires in COVID-19. Here immunoSEQ multiplex PCR was the method, and the copy in TCRdb shows in-frame clones only, minus some. The sample comprises 350,000 to 400,000 clones, approximately 90% of which are singletons, and about 1.2% rests with the top ten. Sequencing was performed on PBMCs or T cells enriched from blood (not recorded which). Every receptor here comes from a woman in her late teens or twenties who had recovered from COVID-19.

The V gene is TRBV10-3, the J gene TRBJ2-3; TRBD2 agrees at 16 bases. CDR1 ENHRY and CDR2 SYGVKD come from the germline V gene. Trimming took 10 bases from V and 4 from J; bases not matched to a gene: 14. CDR3 length: 18 residues. The CDR3 protein is CATQPGTSGGAGADTQYF. The CDR3 DNA sequence: TGTGCCACCCAACCCGGGACTAGCGGGGGGGCCGGGGCAGATACGCAGTATTTT.

This chain uses TRBV7-9 with TRBJ1-1; TRBD1 matches at 7 bases. Germline V gene data show CDR1 as SEHNR and CDR2 as FQNEAQ (reference sequence). The CDR3 length is 15 residues. V gave up 4 bases and J gave up 2 bases; unmatched junction bases: 7. The CDR3: CASSSSDRVNTEAFF. The CDR3 DNA sequence: TGTGCCAGCAGCTCCAGCGACAGGGTAAACACTGAAGCTTTCTTT.

The rearrangement joins TRBV9 to TRBJ2-3, with 7 nucleotides matching TRBD1. Per the germline V gene, CDR1 is SGDLS and CDR2 is YYNGEE. CDR3 size: 16 residues. V shed 2 bases, J shed 3 bases, and the junction held 9 bases outside the gene matches. The CDR3 DNA reads as TGTGCCAGCAGCGTTTTAGGGGGCAGGGGAACAGATACGCAGTATTTT. Translating gives CASSVLGGRGTDTQYF. The variable domain in full, with the rest retrieved from reference TRBV9 and TRBJ2-3, is DSGVTQTPKHLITATGQRVTLRCSPRSGDLSVYWYQQSLDQGLQFLIQYYNGEERAKGNILERFSAQQFPDLHSELNLSSLELGDSALYFCASSVLGGRGTDTQYFGPGTRLTVL.

At least ten counts were recorded for this clone. V usage is TRBV6-2 or TRBV6-3 and J usage is TRBJ2-5, with TRBD2 matching 8 bases. J gave up 0 bases and V 2 bases, and 8 bases lay outside the gene matches. CDR3 length: 17 amino acids. The germline CDR1 and CDR2 sequences are MNHEY and SVGEGT. DNA for the CDR3: TGTGCCAGCAGTTACCGGACTAGCCCTCCTAACCAAGAGACCCAGTACTTC. Translated, it gives CASSYRTSPPNQETQYF.

V usage is TRBV6-5 and J usage is TRBJ1-1; 7 nucleotides agree with TRBD1. The V and J ends lost 0 bases and 10 bases, in that order; junction bases with no gene match: 5. Per germline, CDR1 MNHEY and CDR2 SVGAGI. This CDR3 is built from 13 residues. The CDR3 DNA follows: TGTGCCAGCAGTTACTCGTGGCCAGGGGGAGCTTTCTTT. As protein: CASSYSWPGGAFF.

The chain couples TRBV9 to TRBJ2-7; TRBD1 might be the D (6 bases). Germline CDR1 and CDR2: SGDLS and YYNGEE. The CDR3 covers 16 residues. With 3 bases removed from V and 1 base from J, the gap between germline ends came to 17 bases. In DNA form, the CDR3 reads TGTGCCAGCAGCGGAACCCAGGGGACGCTATCCTACGAGCAGTACTTC. Translation gives CASSGTQGTLSYEQYF.

The chain employs TRBV6-5 and TRBJ1-1; no firm D call. The CDR3 sequence is 13 residues long. Between the trimmed V and J ends, which lost 0 bases and 2 bases, there was a span of 4 bases. Germline V gene lookup returns CDR1 MNHEY and CDR2 SVGAGI. The CDR3 DNA sequence: TGTGCCAGCAGTTACTCCTTTAACACTGAAGCTTTCTTT. Translating it yields CASSYSFNTEAFF.

Concerning this clone: The sample has other DNA sequences that encode this CDR3 too. The chain carries TRBV6-2 or TRBV6-3 and TRBJ1-2; TRBD1 might be the D (5 bases). Germline V gene lookup returns CDR1 MNHEY and CDR2 SVGEGT. Deletions cut 2 bases from V and 2 bases from J, with 6 bases between. The CDR3 extends over 13 amino acids. Written as DNA, the CDR3 is TGTGCCAGCAGTTACCAGGGCAACTATGGCTACACCTTC. Translated: CASSYQGNYGYTF.

The J gene is TRBJ1-1, the V gene TRBV18; tentatively, D is TRBD1 (6 bases). Per germline, CDR1 KGHSH and CDR2 LQKENI. V shed 4 bases and J shed 0 bases, with 15 bases lying between them. CDR3 size: 16 residues. DNA for the CDR3: TGTGCCAGCTCACTAAACAGGGTAGGCATGAACACTGAAGCTTTCTTT. As protein: CASSLNRVGMNTEAFF.

In its sample, this clone was seen a few times. This rearrangement joins TRBV7-3 to TRBJ2-4, with D possibly matching TRBD2 (5 bases). The CDR3 is 16 residues long. Germline-derived CDR1 and CDR2 are SGHTA and FQGTGA. Trimming pared 5 bases from V and 0 bases from J, leaving 14 bases between. CDR3 in DNA: TGTGCCAGCAGCCTGGACGGAGGAGCAGCCAAAAACATTCAGTACTTC. It yields the protein CASSLDGGAAKNIQYF. Full variable domain (remainder filled in from reference TRBV7-3 and TRBJ2-4): GAGVSQTPSNKVTEKGKYVELRCDPISGHTALYWYRQSLGQGPEFLIYFQGTGAADDSGLPNDRFFAVRPEGSVSTLKIQRTERGDSAVYLCASSLDGGAAKNIQYFGAGTRLSVL.

This clone was observed a single time. This chain uses TRBV18 with TRBJ1-5; tentatively, D is TRBD1 (6 bases). There are 15 residues in the CDR3. CDR1 is KGHSH, CDR2 LQKENI, per germline. V lost 3 bases and J 6 bases, leaving 15 bases between the germline ends. The CDR3 DNA sequence: TGTGCCAGCTCACCGACCGACAGGAGGAGTCAGCCCCAGCATTTT. Residues: CASSPTDRRSQPQHF.

The gene calls are TRBV9 and TRBJ2-3; TRBD2 might be the D (6 bases). The germline gives CDR1 SGDLS, CDR2 YYNGEE. The CDR3 has 16 residues. V lost 3 bases and J 3 bases, leaving 17 bases between the germline ends. The CDR3 bases are TGTGCCAGCAGCGCCCAACCCCTAGGAGGGACAGATACGCAGTATTTT. It specifies CASSAQPLGGTDTQYF.

V gene TRBV7-9 combines with J gene TRBJ2-1, with TRBD1 matching over 8 bases. V was clipped by 5 bases and J by 8 bases; unmatched bases: 14. This CDR3 region has 16 residues. Germline V gene lookup returns CDR1 SEHNR and CDR2 FQNEAQ (reference sequence). The CDR3 DNA reads as TGTGCCAGCAGCACGCGGACAGGGATTGAGTATGATGAGCAGTTCTTC. The encoded protein is CASSTRTGIEYDEQFF.

The genes are TRBV6-2 or TRBV6-3 and TRBJ2-1; D is possibly TRBD2 (5 bases). CDR1 is MNHEY, CDR2 SVGEGT, per germline. The CDR3 is 17 amino acids. V was cut by 2 bases and J by 0 bases, with 14 bases left in between. As DNA, the CDR3 is TGTGCCAGCAGTTACCCCGCTCTGGGGAGCTCCTACAATGAGCAGTTCTTC. As protein: CASSYPALGSSYNEQFF.

The rearrangement uses TRBV2 and TRBJ1-3; 9 bases are a match to TRBD1. The germline gives CDR1 SNHLY, CDR2 FYNNEI. The V segment lost 5 bases and the J segment 6 bases; nucleotides outside the gene matches: 5. The CDR3 covers 14 residues. The CDR3 coding sequence is TGTGCCAGCAGTTCAGACAGGGGGACAAACACCATATATTTT. Translated: CASSSDRGTNTIYF.

The V gene is TRBV30, the J gene TRBJ2-7; D gene unclear. CDR1 is GTSNPN and CDR2 is SVGIG in the germline V gene (reference sequence). Trimming pared 3 bases from V and 1 base from J, leaving 7 bases between. This CDR3 has 12 amino acids. The CDR3 nucleotides are TGTGCCTGGAGATGGCAGTCCTACGAGCAGTACTTC. Translating gives CAWRWQSYEQYF.

There are a few counts of this clone. The chain links TRBV5-1 to TRBJ2-2; D gene ambiguous. This CDR3 region has 14 residues. The germline V gene has CDR1 SGHRS and CDR2 YFSETQ. Deletions cut 4 bases from V and 5 bases from J, with 12 bases between. The CDR3 DNA follows: TGCGCCAGCAGCCCGAGAGCCGAAACCGGGGAGCTGTTTTTT. It encodes CASSPRAETGELFF.

This clone was observed a single time. The chain couples TRBV6-2 or TRBV6-3 to TRBJ2-7; D is ambiguous. The CDR3 contains 17 residues. V was clipped by 2 bases and J by 0 bases, with 17 bases between them. Germline V lookup: CDR1 MNHEY, CDR2 SVGEGT. The CDR3 reads CASSYGVGRRFSYEQYF. DNA of the CDR3: TGTGCCAGCAGTTACGGTGTCGGCAGGCGTTTCTCCTACGAGCAGTACTTC.